This TCR beta chain was observed in a study of T-cell memory formation after mild COVID-19. Study observations and caveats: Researchers could not confirm that second-wave clones peaking on day 37 targeted SARS-CoV-2. Among CD4+ contracting clones, most were CM and EM, and CD8+ ones EMRA. Clones that got smaller from day 15 to 85 had even CD4/CD8, while clones growing later tipped toward CD4+.

On this clonotype: Its antigen is unidentified.

The CDR3 sequence is 16 residues long. V lost 0 bases and J lost 5; bases outside the gene matches: 7. Germline values: CDR1 SGDLS, CDR2 YYNGEE. 5'RACE, which relied on constant-segment primers, yielded TCR alpha and TCR beta cDNA libraries carrying sample barcodes and UMIs. A single record per CDR3 protein comes from TCRdb applying MiXCR to the 5' RACE reads. In the table there are 450,000 to 650,000 distinct CDR3 sequences, about a fifth of which are singletons. Sequences were obtained from PBMCs or a T cell subset sorted from them (not recorded which). The chain combines TRBV9 with TRBJ2-3; 9 bases are shared with TRBD2. The TCR sequence derives from an adult woman who had mild COVID-19 (a few samples of this study predate the infection). Cell type and time point are not known. This CDR3 is CASSVEGLARVDTQYF. The CDR3 region has the DNA TGTGCCAGCAGCGTAGAAGGACTAGCGAGGGTAGATACGCAGTATTTT.